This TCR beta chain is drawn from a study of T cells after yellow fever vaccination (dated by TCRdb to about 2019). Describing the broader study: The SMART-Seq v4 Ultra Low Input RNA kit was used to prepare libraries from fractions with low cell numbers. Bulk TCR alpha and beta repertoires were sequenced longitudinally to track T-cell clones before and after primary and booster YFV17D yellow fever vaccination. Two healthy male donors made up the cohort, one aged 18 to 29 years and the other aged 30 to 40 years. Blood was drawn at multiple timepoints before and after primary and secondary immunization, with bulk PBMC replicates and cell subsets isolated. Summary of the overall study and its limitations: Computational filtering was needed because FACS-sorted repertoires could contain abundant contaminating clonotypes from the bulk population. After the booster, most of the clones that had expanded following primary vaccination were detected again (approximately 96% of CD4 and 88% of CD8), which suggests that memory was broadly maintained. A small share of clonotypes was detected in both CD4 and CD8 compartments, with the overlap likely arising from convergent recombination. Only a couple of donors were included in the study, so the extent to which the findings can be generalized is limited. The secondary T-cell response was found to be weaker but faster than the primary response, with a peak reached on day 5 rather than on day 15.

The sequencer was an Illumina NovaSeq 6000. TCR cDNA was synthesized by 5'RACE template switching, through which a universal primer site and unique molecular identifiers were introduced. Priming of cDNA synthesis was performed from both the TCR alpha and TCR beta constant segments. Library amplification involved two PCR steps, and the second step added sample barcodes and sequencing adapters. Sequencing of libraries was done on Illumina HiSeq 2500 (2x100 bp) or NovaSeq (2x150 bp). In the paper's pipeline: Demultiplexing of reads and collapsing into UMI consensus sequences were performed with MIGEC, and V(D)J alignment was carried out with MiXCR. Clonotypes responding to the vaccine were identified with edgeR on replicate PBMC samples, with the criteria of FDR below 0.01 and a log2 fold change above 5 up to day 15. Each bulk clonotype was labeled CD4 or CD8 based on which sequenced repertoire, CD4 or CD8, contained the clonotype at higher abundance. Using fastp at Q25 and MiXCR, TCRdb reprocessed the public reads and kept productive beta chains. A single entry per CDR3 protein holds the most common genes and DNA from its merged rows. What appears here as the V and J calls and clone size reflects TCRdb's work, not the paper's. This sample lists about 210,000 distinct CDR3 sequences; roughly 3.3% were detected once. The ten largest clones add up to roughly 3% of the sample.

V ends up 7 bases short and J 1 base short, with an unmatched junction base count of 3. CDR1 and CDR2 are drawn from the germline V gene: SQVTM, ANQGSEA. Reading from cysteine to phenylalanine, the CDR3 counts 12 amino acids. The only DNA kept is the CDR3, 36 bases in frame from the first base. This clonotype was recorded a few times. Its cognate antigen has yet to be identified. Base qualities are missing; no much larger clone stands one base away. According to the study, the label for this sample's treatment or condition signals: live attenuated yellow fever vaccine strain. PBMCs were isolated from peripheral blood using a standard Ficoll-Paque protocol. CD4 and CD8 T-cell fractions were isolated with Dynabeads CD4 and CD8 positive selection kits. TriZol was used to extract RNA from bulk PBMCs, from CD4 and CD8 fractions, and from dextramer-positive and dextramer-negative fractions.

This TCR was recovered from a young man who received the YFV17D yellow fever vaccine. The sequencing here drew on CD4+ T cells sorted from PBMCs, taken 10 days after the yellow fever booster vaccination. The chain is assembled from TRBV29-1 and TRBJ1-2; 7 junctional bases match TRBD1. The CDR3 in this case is CSAGTVNYGYTF. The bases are TGCAGCGCAGGGACAGTTAACTATGGCTACACCTTC.